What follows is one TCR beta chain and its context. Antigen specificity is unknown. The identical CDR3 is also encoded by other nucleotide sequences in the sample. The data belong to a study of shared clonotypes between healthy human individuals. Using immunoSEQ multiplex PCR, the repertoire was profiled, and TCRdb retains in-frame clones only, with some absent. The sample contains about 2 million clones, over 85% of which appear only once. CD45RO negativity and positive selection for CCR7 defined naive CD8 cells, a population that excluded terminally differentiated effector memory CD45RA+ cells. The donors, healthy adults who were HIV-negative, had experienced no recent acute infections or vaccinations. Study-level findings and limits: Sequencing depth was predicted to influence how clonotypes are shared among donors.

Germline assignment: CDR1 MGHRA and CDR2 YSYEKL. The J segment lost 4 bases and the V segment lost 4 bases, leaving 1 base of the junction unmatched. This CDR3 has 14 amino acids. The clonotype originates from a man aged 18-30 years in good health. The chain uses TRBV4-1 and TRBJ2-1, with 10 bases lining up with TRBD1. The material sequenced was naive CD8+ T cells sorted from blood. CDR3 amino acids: CASSPGQGYNEQFF. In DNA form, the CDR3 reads TGCGCCAGCAGCCCGGGACAGGGGTACAATGAGCAGTTCTTC.